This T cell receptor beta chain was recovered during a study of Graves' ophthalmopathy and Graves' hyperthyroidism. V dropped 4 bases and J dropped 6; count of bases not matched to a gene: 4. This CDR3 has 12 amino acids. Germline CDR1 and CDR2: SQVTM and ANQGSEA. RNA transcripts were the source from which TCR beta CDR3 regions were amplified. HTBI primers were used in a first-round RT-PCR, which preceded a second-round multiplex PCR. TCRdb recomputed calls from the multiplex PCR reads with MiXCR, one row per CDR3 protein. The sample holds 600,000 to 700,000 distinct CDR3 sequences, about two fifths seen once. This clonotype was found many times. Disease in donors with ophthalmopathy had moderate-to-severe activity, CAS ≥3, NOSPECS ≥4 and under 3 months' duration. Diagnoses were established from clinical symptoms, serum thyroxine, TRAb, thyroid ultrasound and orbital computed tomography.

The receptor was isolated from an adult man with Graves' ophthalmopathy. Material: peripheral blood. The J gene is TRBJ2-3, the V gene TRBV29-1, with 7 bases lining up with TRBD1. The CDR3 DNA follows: TGCAGCGTTGGACAGGGTGGGGATACGCAGTATTTT. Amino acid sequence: CSVGQGGDTQYF.